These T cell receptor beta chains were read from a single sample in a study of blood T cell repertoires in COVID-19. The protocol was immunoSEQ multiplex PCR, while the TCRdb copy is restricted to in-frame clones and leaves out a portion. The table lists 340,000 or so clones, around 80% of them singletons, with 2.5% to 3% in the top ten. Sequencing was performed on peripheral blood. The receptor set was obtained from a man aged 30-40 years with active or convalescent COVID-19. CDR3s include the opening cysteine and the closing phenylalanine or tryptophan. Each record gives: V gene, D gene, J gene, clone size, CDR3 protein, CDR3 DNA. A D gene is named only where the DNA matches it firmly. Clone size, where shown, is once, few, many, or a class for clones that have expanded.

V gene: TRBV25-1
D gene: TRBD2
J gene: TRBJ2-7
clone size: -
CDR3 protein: CASSESRLAGRLYEQYF
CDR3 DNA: TGTGCCAGCAGTGAATCGCGGCTAGCGGGGCGCTTATACGAGCAGTACTTC

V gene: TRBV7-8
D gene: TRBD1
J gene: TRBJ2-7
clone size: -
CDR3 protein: CASSLFYRGNEQYF
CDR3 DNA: TGTGCCAGCAGCTTATTCTACAGGGGGAACGAGCAGTACTTC

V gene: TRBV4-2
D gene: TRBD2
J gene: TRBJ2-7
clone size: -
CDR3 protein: CASSHLSTSGYEQYF
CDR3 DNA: TGTGCCAGCAGCCACCTTTCGACTAGCGGTTACGAGCAGTACTTC

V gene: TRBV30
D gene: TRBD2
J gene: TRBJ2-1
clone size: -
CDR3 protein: CAWSVPPAGVSFEQFF
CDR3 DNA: TGTGCCTGGAGTGTACCCCCAGCGGGAGTTTCGTTTGAGCAGTTCTTC

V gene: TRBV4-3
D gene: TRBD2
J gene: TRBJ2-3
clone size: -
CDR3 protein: CASSQDPAGLSTDTQYF
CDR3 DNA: TGCGCCAGCAGCCAAGACCCAGCGGGGCTAAGCACAGATACGCAGTATTTT

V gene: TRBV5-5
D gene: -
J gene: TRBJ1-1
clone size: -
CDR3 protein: CASSSGTWGTEAFF
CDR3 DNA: TGTGCCAGCAGCAGCGGGACATGGGGTACTGAAGCTTTCTTT

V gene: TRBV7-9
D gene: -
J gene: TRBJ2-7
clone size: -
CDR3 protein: CASSLGPGSYEQYF
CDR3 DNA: TGTGCCAGCAGCTTAGGCCCGGGCTCCTACGAGCAGTACTTC

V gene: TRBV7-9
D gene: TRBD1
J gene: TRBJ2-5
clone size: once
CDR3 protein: CASSLRPGQGEETQYF
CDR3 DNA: TGTGCCAGCAGCTTAAGGCCCGGACAGGGGGAAGAGACCCAGTACTTC

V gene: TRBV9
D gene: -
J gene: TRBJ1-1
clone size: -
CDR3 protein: CASSVDGDSTEAFF
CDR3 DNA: TGTGCCAGCAGCGTAGATGGTGACAGCACTGAAGCTTTCTTT

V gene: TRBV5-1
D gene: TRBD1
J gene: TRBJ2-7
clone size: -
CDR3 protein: CASSLAAGGPYEQYF
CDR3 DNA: TGCGCCAGCAGCTTGGCGGCAGGGGGTCCCTACGAGCAGTACTTC

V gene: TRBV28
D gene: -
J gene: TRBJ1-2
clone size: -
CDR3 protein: CATSEGANYGYTF
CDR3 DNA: TGTGCCACCTCGGAGGGAGCTAACTATGGCTACACCTTC

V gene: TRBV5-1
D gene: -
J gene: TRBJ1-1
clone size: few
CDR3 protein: CASSGGNTEAFF
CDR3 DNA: TGCGCCAGCTCCGGGGGTAACACTGAAGCTTTCTTT

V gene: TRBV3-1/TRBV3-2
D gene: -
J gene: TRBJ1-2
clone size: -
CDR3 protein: CASRPFVEGGYTF
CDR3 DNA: TGTGCCAGCAGACCCTTCGTAGAGGGTGGCTACACCTTC

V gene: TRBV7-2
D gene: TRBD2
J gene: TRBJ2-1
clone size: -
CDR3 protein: CASSLLAGVNEQFF
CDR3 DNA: TGTGCCAGCAGCTTATTAGCGGGGGTGAATGAGCAGTTCTTC

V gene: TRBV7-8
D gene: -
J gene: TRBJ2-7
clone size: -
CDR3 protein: CASSLGEAGIVYEQYF
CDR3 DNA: TGTGCCAGCAGCTTAGGAGAGGCGGGGATCGTGTACGAGCAGTACTTC

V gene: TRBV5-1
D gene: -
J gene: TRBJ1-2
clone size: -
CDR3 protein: CASSLGVGTSYGYTF
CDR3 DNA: TGCGCCAGCAGCTTGGGAGTCGGGACTTCCTATGGCTACACCTTC

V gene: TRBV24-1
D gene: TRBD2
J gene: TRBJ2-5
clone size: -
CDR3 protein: CATSREREGGTQYF
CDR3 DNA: TGTGCCACCAGTAGGGAGCGGGAGGGTGGGACCCAGTACTTC

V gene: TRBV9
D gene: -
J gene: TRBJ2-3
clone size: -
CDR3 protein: CASSVAASSSTDTQYF
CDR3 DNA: TGTGCCAGCAGCGTAGCGGCTAGCTCAAGCACAGATACGCAGTATTTT

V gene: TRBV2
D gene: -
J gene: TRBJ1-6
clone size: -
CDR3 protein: CASSEEGRTSPLHF
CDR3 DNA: TGTGCCAGCAGTGAAGAAGGGAGGACTTCACCCCTCCACTTT

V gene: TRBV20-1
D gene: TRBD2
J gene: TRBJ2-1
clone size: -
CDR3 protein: CSASYTSGRANEQFF
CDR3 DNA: TGCAGTGCTAGTTACACGAGCGGGAGGGCTAATGAGCAGTTCTTC

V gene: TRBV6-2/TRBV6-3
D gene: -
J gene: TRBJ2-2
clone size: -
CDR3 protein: CASTPLATHGTGELFF
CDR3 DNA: TGTGCCAGCACCCCCCTAGCCACCCATGGCACCGGGGAGCTGTTTTTT

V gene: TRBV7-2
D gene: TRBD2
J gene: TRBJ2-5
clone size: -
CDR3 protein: CASSGRGDLQETQYF
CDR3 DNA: TGTGCCAGCAGCGGCCGGGGGGATCTTCAAGAGACCCAGTACTTC

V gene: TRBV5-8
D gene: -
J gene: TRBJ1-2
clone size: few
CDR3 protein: CASSPAEGSIGYTF
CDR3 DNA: TGTGCCAGCAGCCCCGCGGAGGGGTCTATCGGCTACACCTTC

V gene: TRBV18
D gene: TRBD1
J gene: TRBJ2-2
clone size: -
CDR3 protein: CASSPTGDRGSGELFF
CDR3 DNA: TGTGCCAGCTCACCCACCGGTGACAGGGGTTCCGGGGAGCTGTTTTTT

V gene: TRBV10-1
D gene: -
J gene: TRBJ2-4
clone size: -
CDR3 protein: CASMTHVPTVGAKNIQYF
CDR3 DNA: TGCGCCAGCATGACACATGTTCCAACCGTCGGAGCCAAAAACATTCAGTACTTC

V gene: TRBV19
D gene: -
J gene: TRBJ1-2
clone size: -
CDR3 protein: CASSIGGPNYGYTF
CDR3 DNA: TGTGCCAGTAGTATTGGTGGGCCTAACTATGGCTACACCTTC

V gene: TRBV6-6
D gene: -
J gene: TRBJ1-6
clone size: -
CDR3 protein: CASSVDILSDSPLHF
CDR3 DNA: TGTGCCAGCAGTGTGGACATCCTAAGTGATTCACCCCTCCACTTT

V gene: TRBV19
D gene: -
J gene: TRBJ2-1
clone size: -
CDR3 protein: CASSMAGASNEQFF
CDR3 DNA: TGTGCCAGTAGTATGGCGGGGGCAAGTAATGAGCAGTTCTTC

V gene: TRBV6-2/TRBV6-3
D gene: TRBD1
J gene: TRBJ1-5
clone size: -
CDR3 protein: CASSYLSTGVENQPQHF
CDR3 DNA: TGTGCCAGCAGTTACCTTTCTACAGGGGTTGAAAATCAGCCCCAGCATTTT

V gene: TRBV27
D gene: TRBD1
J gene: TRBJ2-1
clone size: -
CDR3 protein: CASSLYTGGMDEQFF
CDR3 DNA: TGTGCCAGCAGTTTATACACAGGGGGGATGGATGAGCAGTTCTTC

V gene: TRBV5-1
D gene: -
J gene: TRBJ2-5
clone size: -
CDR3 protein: CASSRDKYQETQYF
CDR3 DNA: TGCGCCAGCAGCAGGGACAAGTACCAAGAGACCCAGTACTTC

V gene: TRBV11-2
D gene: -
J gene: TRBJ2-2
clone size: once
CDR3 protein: CASSSNSGSNTGELFF
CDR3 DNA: TGTGCCAGCAGTTCAAATAGCGGCTCGAACACCGGGGAGCTGTTTTTT

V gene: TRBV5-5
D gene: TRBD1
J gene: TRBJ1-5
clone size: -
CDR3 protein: CASSLGETGVSSNQPQHF
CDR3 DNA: TGTGCCAGCAGCTTGGGAGAGACAGGGGTGAGCAGCAATCAGCCCCAGCATTTT

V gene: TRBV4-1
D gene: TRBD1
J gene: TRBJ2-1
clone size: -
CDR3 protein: CASSQEGQSNEQFF
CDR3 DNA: TGCGCCAGCAGCCAAGAGGGACAGAGCAATGAGCAGTTCTTC

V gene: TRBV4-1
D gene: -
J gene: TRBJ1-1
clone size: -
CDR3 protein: CASSRLLLVGGAQQEAFF
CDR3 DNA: TGCGCCAGCAGTCGTCTTCTCTTGGTAGGGGGGGCCCAGCAGGAAGCTTTCTTT